Presented here are 25 T cell receptor beta chains from one specimen sequenced in a study of esophageal squamous cell carcinoma under preoperative chemotherapy. Each CDR3 protein gets one entry after TCRdb re-called the PCR reads with MiXCR. The table records 15,000 to 20,000 distinct CDR3 sequences, around 47% of them present only once. As to time point: before preoperative PTX-NDP chemotherapy. This specimen was taken from a patient given preoperative chemotherapy. The source of these receptors is a human donor with esophageal squamous cell carcinoma. The donor label of this sample is uncertain.

Turning to this clonotype: Because the CDR3 is missing its conserved closing phenylalanine or tryptophan, this is likely a read error. The V call is TRBV6-1, the J call TRBJ2-5, with TRBD1 identical over 8 bases. Looked up from germline, CDR1 is MNHNS and CDR2 is SASEGT. The CDR3 extends over 17 amino acids. The V gene end was trimmed by 0 bases and the J gene end by 7 bases; junction bases not matched to a gene: 13. The CDR3 is CASSEAQRVRGPATQYL. The DNA of the CDR3 is TGTGCCAGCAGTGAAGCCCAGAGGGTCAGGGGGCCGGCGACCCAGTACTTG.

This clonotype is labeled medium-sized. The chain joins TRBV12-3 or TRBV12-4 to TRBJ2-6; the D gene is possibly TRBD1 (6 bases). Trimming pared 5 bases from V and 4 bases from J, leaving 12 bases between. This CDR3 has 15 amino acids. CDR3 protein: CASSPTGSGANVLTF. Written as DNA, the CDR3 is TGTGCCAGCAGTCCCACAGGGTCGGGGGCCAACGTCCTGACTTTC.

This clonotype was observed a few times. This CDR3 is CASSMAGFPGELFF. In nucleotides, the CDR3 is TGTGCCAGCAGTATGGCGGGATTCCCCGGGGAGCTGTTTTTT. The V call is TRBV12-3 or TRBV12-4, the J call TRBJ2-2; D is perhaps TRBD2 (6 bases). Trimming cost V 5 bases and J 6 bases, with 13 bases left between them. The CDR3 runs 14 residues.

This clonotype is categorized as medium-sized. This chain joins TRBV7-8 and TRBJ2-7; D gene uncertain. Germline lookup yields CDR1 SGHVS and CDR2 FQNEAQ. Trimming shortened V by 5 bases and J by 7 bases, and 18 bases separated the two germline ends. The CDR3 loop spans 14 amino acids. The CDR3 reads CASSAQLLVGEQYF. DNA for the CDR3: TGTGCCAGCAGCGCGCAACTCCTGGTTGGGGAGCAGTACTTC.

This clonotype was observed many times. The genes are TRBV7-6 and TRBJ2-2; 15 bases match TRBD2. The junction had 16 bases not matched to a gene; V was cut back by 5 bases and J by 6 bases. Germline V gene sequence: CDR1 SGHVS, CDR2 FNYEAQ. CDR3 length: 20 amino acids. This CDR3 reads CASSRPGGLAGGPGAGELFF. The CDR3 bases are TGTGCCAGCAGCCGACCGGGCGGACTAGCGGGAGGGCCAGGGGCCGGGGAGCTGTTTTTT.

Note on this clonotype: This likely comes from a read error, as the CDR3 has no conserved phenylalanine or tryptophan at its end. The DNA is left out, because the CDR3 cannot be placed on it with certainty; the CDR3 is given as TCRdb lists it. The chain carries TRBV6-5 and TRBJ2-5; no check of the table's D call, TRBD1, against the DNA was made. Germline assignment: CDR1 MNHEY and CDR2 SVGAGI. 17 amino acids form the CDR3, both terminal residues included. The CDR3 sequence is CASSYSRGGAGQETQLS.

This clonotype came up a few times. J is TRBJ2-1 and V is TRBV12-3 or TRBV12-4, with D unclear. The CDR3 runs 16 residues. V was trimmed by 5 bases and J by 0 bases, leaving 14 bases between them. The CDR3, as DNA: TGTGCCAGCAGTCCGTTAGACGGCGCCTCCTACAATGAGCAGTTCTTC. Encoded protein: CASSPLDGASYNEQFF.

As DNA, the CDR3 is TGTGCCAGCGGACTAGTCTACAATGAGCAGTACTTC. Translated, it gives CASGLVYNEQYF. This sequence joins TRBV7-2 and TRBJ2-1, with TRBD2 matching over 7 bases. The DNA end is a closer match to TRBJ2-7, so the J assignment may be wrong. The CDR3 totals 12 residues. The V gene's germline CDR1 is SGHTA and CDR2 FQGNSA.

The chain couples TRBV15 to TRBJ1-3, with TRBD1 identical over 7 bases. The CDR3 is 15 residues long. The germline CDR1 and CDR2 sequences are LNHNV and YYDKDF (reference sequence). Trimming took 3 bases from V and 0 from J; bases not matched to a gene: 2. The DNA of the CDR3 is TGTGCCACCAGCAGTGAGGGGGCCTCTGGAAACACCATATATTTT. Its translation is CATSSEGASGNTIYF.

This chain connects TRBV27 to TRBJ2-5, with 7 nucleotides matching TRBD1. V trimming: 7 bases; J trimming: 4 bases; junction bases outside the gene matches: 12. This CDR3 comprises 15 residues. Germline CDR1 and CDR2: MNHEY and SMNVEV (reference sequence). Here the CDR3 reads CASTVDRVVLETQYF. For the CDR3, the DNA is TGTGCCAGCACGGTTGACAGGGTAGTTTTAGAGACCCAGTACTTC.

The V and J genes are TRBV12-3 or TRBV12-4 and TRBJ2-6, with D hard to call. The CDR3 contains 15 residues. Trimming removed 6 bases at V and 0 bases at J, with 9 bases between. The CDR3 protein is CASRASASGANVLTF. The CDR3 nucleotides read TGTGCCAGCAGGGCAAGTGCCTCTGGGGCCAACGTCCTGACTTTC.

The gene calls are TRBV7-9 and TRBJ2-5; 16 bases agree with TRBD2. The end of the DNA is better explained by TRBJ2-1, so the J call may be wrong. The V gene's germline CDR1 is SEHNR and CDR2 FQNEAQ (reference sequence). The CDR3 runs 14 residues. CDR3 loop: CASSPGLAGGEQFF. CDR3 DNA sequence: TGTGCCAGCAGCCCGGGACTAGCGGGGGGGGAGCAGTTCTTC.

The chain is built from TRBV7-8 and TRBJ2-5, with D maybe TRBD2 (5 bases). The J call is uncertain, as TRBJ2-7 better fits the DNA end. This CDR3 contains 13 residues. Germline-derived CDR1 and CDR2 are SGHVS and FQNEAQ. DNA for the CDR3: TGTGCCAGCAGCTTAGATTCGGGGAACGAGCAGTACTTC. This gives the protein CASSLDSGNEQYF.

The chain joins TRBV28 to TRBJ1-2; no firm D call. The V gene lost 5 bases and the J gene lost 8 bases, with 9 bases spanning the gap. Germline lookup yields CDR1 MDHEN and CDR2 SYDVKM. The CDR3 totals 11 residues. In DNA, the CDR3 is TGTGCCAGCAGTATAAGTGAGGGCTACACCTTC. Amino acids: CASSISEGYTF.

This clonotype was seen only a few times. The J gene is TRBJ2-3, the V gene TRBV7-3; a possible D gene is TRBD2 (5 bases). The CDR3 is 13 amino acids. Germline loops: CDR1 SGHTA, CDR2 FQGTGA. V was pared by 5 bases and J by 5 bases, with 11 bases between. As DNA, the CDR3 is TGTGCCAGCAGCCTTGGCCGGGGAGATACGCAGTATTTT. It codes for CASSLGRGDTQYF. The complete variable domain, with remaining parts taken from reference TRBV7-3 and TRBJ2-3, reads GAGVSQTPSNKVTEKGKYVELRCDPISGHTALYWYRQSLGQGPEFLIYFQGTGAADDSGLPNDRFFAVRPEGSVSTLKIQRTERGDSAVYLCASSLGRGDTQYFGPGTRLTVL.

The sample holds a few counts of this clonotype. This chain uses TRBV7-2 with TRBJ2-7; 8 bases line up with TRBD2. V lost 5 bases to trimming and J lost 2 bases; unmatched junction nucleotides: 11. The CDR3 is made up of 16 amino acids. In germline, CDR1 is SGHTA, CDR2 FQGNSA. CDR3 nucleotide sequence: TGTGCCAGCAGCCCTCAGCTGGCGGGGGGTGCCTACGAGCAGTACTTC. It specifies CASSPQLAGGAYEQYF.

As concerns this clonotype: The CDR3 ends on some other residue instead of the conserved phenylalanine or tryptophan, so this is likely a read error. CDR3 amino acids: CASSLGRETQYS. DNA of the CDR3: TGTGCCAGCAGCTTAGGGAGAGAGACCCAGTACTCC. The rearrangement joins TRBV11-3 to TRBJ2-5; unclear D gene. This CDR3 comprises 12 residues. The V and J ends lost 1 base and 4 bases respectively, with 4 bases between them. Per the germline V gene, CDR1 is SGHNT and CDR2 is YENEEA.

As to this clonotype: The CDR3 end shows no conserved phenylalanine or tryptophan, and so a read error is likely. The DNA is left out, because the CDR3 cannot be placed on it with certainty; the CDR3 is given as TCRdb lists it. The V and J genes are TRBV7-8 and TRBJ2-5; the table's D call of TRBD2 was not tested on the DNA. From its first to its last residue, the CDR3 has 15 amino acids. From germline, CDR1 is SGHVS and CDR2 FQNEAQ. CDR3 region: CASSLTSGYPETQLS.

This clonotype came up a few times. V and J are TRBV12-3 or TRBV12-4 and TRBJ2-7, with 13 bases matching TRBD2. This CDR3 is built from 15 residues. V dropped 4 bases and J dropped 7; count of bases not matched to a gene: 7. As DNA, the CDR3 is TGTGCCAGCAGTTCCGGACTAGCGGGAGCCAAGGAGCAGTACTTC. Amino acids: CASSSGLAGAKEQYF.

This clonotype was observed at least ten times. This chain uses TRBV7-9 with TRBJ2-3; possible D gene TRBD1, 6 bases. CDR3 length: 13 residues. CDR1 and CDR2 (germline): SEHNR, FQNEAQ (reference sequence). V was trimmed by 8 bases and J by 3 bases, leaving 12 bases between them. The CDR3 bases are TGTGCCAGCTTCCAAAGGGGGACAGATACGCAGTATTTT. Its translation is CASFQRGTDTQYF.

This clonotype was picked up one time. A read error may produce the germline difference seen at one junction end. The genes are TRBV6-2 or TRBV6-3 and TRBJ2-5; D gene unclear. In germline, CDR1 is MNHEY, CDR2 SVGEGT. This CDR3 contains 11 residues. CDR3 nucleotides: TGTGCCAGCAGTTGGCAAGACACCCAGTACTTC. Encoded protein: CASSWQDTQYF.

This clonotype has only a few counts. The conserved phenylalanine or tryptophan normally closing the CDR3 is absent here, so this likely arose from a read error. The genes are TRBV24-1 and TRBJ2-7; 8 nucleotides match TRBD1. The J call may be mistaken, given a closer DNA end match to TRBJ2-5. Germline assignment: CDR1 KGHDR and CDR2 SFDVKD. The CDR3 contains 15 residues. Written as DNA, the CDR3 is TGTGCCACCAGTGACCTAGGACAGGGAGGAGAGACCCAGTACTTA. This gives the protein CATSDLGQGGETQYL.

In regard to this clonotype: A junction boundary mismatches the germline segment, possibly from a read error. This sequence joins TRBV11-2 and TRBJ2-2, with unresolved D. Germline V lookup: CDR1 SGHAT, CDR2 FQNNGV. The CDR3 loop spans 15 amino acids. The CDR3 sequence: CASGSHAPGTEALYF. DNA of the CDR3: TGTGCCAGCGGCTCACATGCACCTGGCACCGAGGCGCTGTATTTT.

This clonotype has a count of ten or more. The rearrangement uses TRBV7-2 and TRBJ2-1; D gene ambiguous. With 2 bases removed from V and 5 bases from J, the gap between germline ends came to 16 bases. The CDR3 has 16 amino acids. Looked up from germline, CDR1 is SGHTA and CDR2 is FQGNSA. The CDR3 here is CASSLRSGRSDNEQFF. The CDR3 DNA reads as TGTGCCAGCAGCTTACGGTCCGGGCGGAGTGACAATGAGCAGTTCTTC. The variable domain in full, completed from reference TRBV7-2 and TRBJ2-1, reads GAGVSQSPSNKVTEKGKDVELRCDPISGHTALYWYRQSLGQGLEFLIYFQGNSAPDKSGLPSDRFSAERTGGSVSTLTIQRTQQEDSAVYLCASSLRSGRSDNEQFFGPGTRLTVL.

This clonotype came up many times. This chain uses TRBV7-2 with TRBJ2-1; 7 bases line up with TRBD2. The CDR3 contains 13 residues. The germline CDR1 and CDR2 sequences are SGHTA and FQGNSA. Trimming removed 5 bases from V and 9 bases from J; junction bases left unmatched: 7. CDR3 protein: CASSDSGFSEQFF. The CDR3 coding sequence is TGTGCCAGCAGCGATAGCGGGTTTAGTGAGCAGTTCTTC.